The T cell receptor beta chain under discussion was sequenced for a study of tumour-infiltrating T cells in Burkitt lymphoma. Study context: Patients covered every epidemiological subtype of Burkitt lymphoma. Repertoire clonality predicted overall and progression-free survival.

This CDR3 spans 13 amino acids. The V gene's germline CDR1 is WSHSY and CDR2 SAAADI. V lost 11 bases and J 1 base, leaving 11 bases between the germline ends. Study-level results: Public clonotypes, several, appeared across numerous Burkitt lymphoma patients.

Data came from immunoSEQ multiplex PCR; TCRdb stores just in-frame clones and leaves some out. The data show 43,000 or so clones, around a third seen once. As to this clone: Its antigen is undetermined.

The clonotype was recovered from a human donor with Burkitt lymphoma. V and J are TRBV10-2 and TRBJ2-2; unclear D gene. Sequenced input: tumor tissue. CDR3 protein: CAAGQVNTGELFF. CDR3 bases: TGCGCCGCCGGCCAGGTGAACACCGGGGAGCTGTTTTTT.